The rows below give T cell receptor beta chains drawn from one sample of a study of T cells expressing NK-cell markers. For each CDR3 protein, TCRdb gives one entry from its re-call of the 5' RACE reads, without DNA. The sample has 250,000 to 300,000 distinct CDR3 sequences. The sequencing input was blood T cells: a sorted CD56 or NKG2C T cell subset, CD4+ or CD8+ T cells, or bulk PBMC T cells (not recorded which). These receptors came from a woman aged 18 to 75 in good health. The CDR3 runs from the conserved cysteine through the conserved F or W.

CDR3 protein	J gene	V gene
CSANPGTVNTEAFF	TRBJ1-1	TRBV20-1
CASSVGQGVNSPLHF	TRBJ1-6	TRBV9
CASSRDSKNIQYF	TRBJ2-4	TRBV6-1
CATAQDSYTDTQYF	TRBJ2-3	TRBV10-3
CASSLDTGQFF	TRBJ2-1	TRBV12-3/TRBV12-4
CASSKTGETYNEQFF	TRBJ2-1	TRBV5-4
CASSQVYLNTEAFF	TRBJ1-1	TRBV14
CASSQTGGPTEAFF	TRBJ1-1	TRBV6-1
CASSLTGGRETQYF	TRBJ2-5	TRBV12-3/TRBV12-4
CASSLENKKGAFF	TRBJ1-1	TRBV3-1
CASSPWTGPNTGELFF	TRBJ2-2	TRBV5-6
CASDTGTIEKNTQYF	TRBJ2-3	TRBV6-1
CASSLTVGQPQHF	TRBJ1-5	TRBV5-4